What follows describes a single T cell receptor (beta chain). The data derive from a study of cytomegalovirus exposure and HLA in healthy donors. Clones were read by immunoSEQ multiplex PCR, and TCRdb kept only the in-frame ones, dropping some. This table holds 150,000 to 200,000 clones, roughly 89% found once. The V end was cut by 4 bases, the J end by 3 bases, with 7 bases between. Germline CDR1 is KGHSH and CDR2 is LQKENI. The length of the CDR3 is 12 residues. The source is a young man in good health and CMV-seropositive. The chain has TRBV18 and TRBJ2-7; TRBD2 might be the D (5 bases). The sequencing input was PBMCs. The CDR3 is CASSRENYEQYF. The CDR3 DNA sequence: TGTGCCAGCTCACGGGAGAACTACGAGCAGTACTTC.